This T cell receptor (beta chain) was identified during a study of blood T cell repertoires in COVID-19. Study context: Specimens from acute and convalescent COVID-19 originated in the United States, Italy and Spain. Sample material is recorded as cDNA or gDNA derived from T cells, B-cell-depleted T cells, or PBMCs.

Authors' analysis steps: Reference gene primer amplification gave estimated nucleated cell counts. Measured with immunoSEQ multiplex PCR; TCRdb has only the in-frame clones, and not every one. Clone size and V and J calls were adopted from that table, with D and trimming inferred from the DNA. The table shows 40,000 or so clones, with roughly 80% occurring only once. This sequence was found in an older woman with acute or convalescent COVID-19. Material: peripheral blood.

The CDR3 coding sequence is TGTGCCAGCAGCCAAGACCAGGGAATGCGAGAAAAACTGTTTTTT. The encoded protein is CASSQDQGMREKLFF. V usage is TRBV14 and J usage is TRBJ1-4, with a tentative D call TRBD1 (5 bases). Germline V gives CDR1 SGHDN, CDR2 FVKESK. The V end lost 0 bases, the J end lost 8 bases, and 13 bases lay between the germline ends. This CDR3 is built from 15 residues.